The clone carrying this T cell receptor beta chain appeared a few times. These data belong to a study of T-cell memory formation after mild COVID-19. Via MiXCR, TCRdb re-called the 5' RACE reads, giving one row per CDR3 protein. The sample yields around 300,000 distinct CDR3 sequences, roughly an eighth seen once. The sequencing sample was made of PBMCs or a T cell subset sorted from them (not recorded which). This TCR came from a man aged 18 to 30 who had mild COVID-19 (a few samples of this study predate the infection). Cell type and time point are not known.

This CDR3 reads CASSPAGRAYEQYF. For the CDR3, the DNA is TGTGCCAGCAGCCCCGCAGGGAGGGCCTACGAGCAGTACTTC. The chain has TRBV9 and TRBJ2-7; 7 bases fit TRBD2. This CDR3 comprises 14 residues. Germline values: CDR1 SGDLS, CDR2 YYNGEE. J lost 2 bases, V lost 4 bases, and 6 bases had no gene match.